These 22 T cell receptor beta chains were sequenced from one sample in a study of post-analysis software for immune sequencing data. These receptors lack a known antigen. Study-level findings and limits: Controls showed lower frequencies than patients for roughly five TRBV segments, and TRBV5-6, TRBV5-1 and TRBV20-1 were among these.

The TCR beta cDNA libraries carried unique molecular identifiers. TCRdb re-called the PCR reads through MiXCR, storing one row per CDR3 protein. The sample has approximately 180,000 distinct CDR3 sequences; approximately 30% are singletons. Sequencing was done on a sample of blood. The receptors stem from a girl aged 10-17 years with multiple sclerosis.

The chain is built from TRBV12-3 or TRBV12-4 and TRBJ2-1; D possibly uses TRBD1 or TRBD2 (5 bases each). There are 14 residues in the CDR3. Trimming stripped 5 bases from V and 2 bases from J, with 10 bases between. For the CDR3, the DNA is TGTGCCAGCAGTGGAAGGGGACCCTACAATGAGCAGTTCTTC. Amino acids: CASSGRGPYNEQFF.

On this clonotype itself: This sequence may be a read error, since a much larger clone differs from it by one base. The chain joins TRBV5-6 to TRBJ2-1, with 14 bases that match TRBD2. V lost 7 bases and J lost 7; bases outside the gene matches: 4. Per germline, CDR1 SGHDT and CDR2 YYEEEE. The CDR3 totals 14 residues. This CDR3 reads CASGRTSGRNEQFF. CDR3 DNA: TGTGCCAGCGGCAGGACTAGCGGGAGGAATGAGCAGTTCTTC.

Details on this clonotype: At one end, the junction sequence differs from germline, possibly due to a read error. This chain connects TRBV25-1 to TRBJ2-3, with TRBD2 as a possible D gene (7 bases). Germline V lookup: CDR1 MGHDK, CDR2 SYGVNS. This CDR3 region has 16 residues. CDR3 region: CASSGGGGVSTDTHYF. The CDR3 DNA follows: TGTGCCAGCAGTGGGGGGGGCGGGGTTAGCACAGATACGCACTATTTT.

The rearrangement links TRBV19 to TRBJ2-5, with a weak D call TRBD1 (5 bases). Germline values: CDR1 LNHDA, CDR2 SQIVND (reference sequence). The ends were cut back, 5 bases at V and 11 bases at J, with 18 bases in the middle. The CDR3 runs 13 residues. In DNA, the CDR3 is TGTGCCAGTAGTGCCTCGGGTTGGGGCCAGCAGTACTTC. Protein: CASSASGWGQQYF.

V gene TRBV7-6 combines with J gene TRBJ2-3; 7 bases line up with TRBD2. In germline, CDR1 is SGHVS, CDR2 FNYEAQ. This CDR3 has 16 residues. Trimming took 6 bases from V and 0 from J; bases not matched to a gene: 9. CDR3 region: CASRPGTITSTDTQYF. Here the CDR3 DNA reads TGTGCCAGCAGGCCAGGGACTATTACTAGCACAGATACGCAGTATTTT.

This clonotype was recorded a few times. CDR3 nucleotide sequence: TGCGCCAGCAGCTTGGACCCGAGGCACAATCAGCCCCAGCATTTT. It encodes CASSLDPRHNQPQHF. The rearrangement uses TRBV5-1 and TRBJ1-5, with D hard to call. The length of the CDR3 is 15 residues. V dropped 0 bases and J dropped 3 bases, with 10 bases sitting between them. CDR1 and CDR2 from the germline V gene are SGHRS and YFSETQ.

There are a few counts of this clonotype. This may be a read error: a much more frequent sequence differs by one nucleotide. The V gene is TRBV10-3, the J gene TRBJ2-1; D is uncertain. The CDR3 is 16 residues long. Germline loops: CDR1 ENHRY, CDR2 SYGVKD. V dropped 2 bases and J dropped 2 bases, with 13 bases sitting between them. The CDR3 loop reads CAISEAKDSPYNEQFF. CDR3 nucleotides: TGTGCCATCAGTGAGGCTAAGGATAGTCCCTACAATGAGCAGTTCTTC.

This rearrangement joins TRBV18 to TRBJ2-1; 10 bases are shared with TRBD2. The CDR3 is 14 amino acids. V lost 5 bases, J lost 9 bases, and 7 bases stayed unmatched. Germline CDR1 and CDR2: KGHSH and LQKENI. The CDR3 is CASSTSGRAAEQFF. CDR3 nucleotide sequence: TGTGCCAGCTCAACCAGCGGGAGGGCCGCTGAGCAGTTCTTC.

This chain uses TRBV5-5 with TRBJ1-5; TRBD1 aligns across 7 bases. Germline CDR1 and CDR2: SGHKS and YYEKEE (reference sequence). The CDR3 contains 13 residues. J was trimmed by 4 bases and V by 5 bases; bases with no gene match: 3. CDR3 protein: CASSGQENQPQHF. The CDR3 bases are TGTGCCAGCAGTGGACAGGAGAATCAGCCCCAGCATTTT. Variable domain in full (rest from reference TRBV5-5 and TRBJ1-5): DAGVTQSPTHLIKTRGQQVTLRCSPISGHKSVSWYQQVLGQGPQFIFQYYEKEERGRGNFPDRFSARQFPNYSSELNVNALLLGDSALYLCASSGQENQPQHFGDGTRLSIL.

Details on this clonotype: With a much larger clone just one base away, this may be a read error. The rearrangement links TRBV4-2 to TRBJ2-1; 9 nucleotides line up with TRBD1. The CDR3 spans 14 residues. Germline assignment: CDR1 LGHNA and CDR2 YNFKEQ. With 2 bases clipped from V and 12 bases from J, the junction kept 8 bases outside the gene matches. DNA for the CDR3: TGTGCCAGCAGCCAACCCGACAGGGGGTATGGGCAGTTCTTC. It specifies CASSQPDRGYGQFF.

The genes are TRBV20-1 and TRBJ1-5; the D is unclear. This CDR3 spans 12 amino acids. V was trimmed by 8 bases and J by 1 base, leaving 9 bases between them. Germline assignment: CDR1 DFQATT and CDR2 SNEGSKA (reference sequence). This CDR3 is CSWVRSNQPQHF. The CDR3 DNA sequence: TGCAGTTGGGTTCGAAGCAATCAGCCCCAGCATTTT.

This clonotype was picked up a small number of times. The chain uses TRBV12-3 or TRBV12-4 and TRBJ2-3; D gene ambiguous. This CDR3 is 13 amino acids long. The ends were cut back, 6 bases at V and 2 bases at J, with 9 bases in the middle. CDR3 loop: CASSIGNTDTQYF. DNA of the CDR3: TGTGCCAGCAGCATTGGGAACACAGATACGCAGTATTTT.

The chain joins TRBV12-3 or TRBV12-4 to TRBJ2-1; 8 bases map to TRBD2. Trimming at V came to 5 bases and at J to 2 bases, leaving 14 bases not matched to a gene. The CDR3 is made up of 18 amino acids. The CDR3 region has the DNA TGTGCCAGCAGTCTATTAGCGGGGCGAGTCACGACCTACAATGAGCAGTTCTTC. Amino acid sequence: CASSLLAGRVTTYNEQFF.

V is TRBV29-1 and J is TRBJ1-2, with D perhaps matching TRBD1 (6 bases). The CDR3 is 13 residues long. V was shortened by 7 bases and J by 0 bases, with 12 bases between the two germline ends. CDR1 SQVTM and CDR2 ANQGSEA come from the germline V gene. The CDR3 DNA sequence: TGCAGCGACCGGGGGGCTACTAACTATGGCTACACCTTC. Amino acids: CSDRGATNYGYTF.

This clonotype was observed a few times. CDR3 in amino acids: CASSPGPKVNYGYTF. The CDR3, as DNA: TGTGCCAGCAGCCCCGGACCGAAAGTTAACTATGGCTACACCTTC. The rearrangement joins TRBV5-5 to TRBJ1-2; D unclear. Germline V gene sequence: CDR1 SGHKS, CDR2 YYEKEE (reference sequence). Trimming cost V 4 bases and J 1 base, with 14 bases left between them. The CDR3 contains 15 residues.

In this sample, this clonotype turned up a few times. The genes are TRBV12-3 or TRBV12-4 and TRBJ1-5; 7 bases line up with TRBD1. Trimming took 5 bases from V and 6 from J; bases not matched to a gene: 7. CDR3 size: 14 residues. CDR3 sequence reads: CASSPTGAGQPQHF. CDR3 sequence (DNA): TGTGCCAGCAGTCCTACAGGGGCAGGTCAGCCCCAGCATTTT.

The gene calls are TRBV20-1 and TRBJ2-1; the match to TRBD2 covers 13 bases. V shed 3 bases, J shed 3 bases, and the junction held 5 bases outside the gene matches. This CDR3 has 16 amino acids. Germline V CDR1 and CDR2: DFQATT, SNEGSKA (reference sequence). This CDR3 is CSARGLAGRYYNEQFF. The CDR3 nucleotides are TGCAGTGCTAGGGGACTAGCGGGACGGTACTACAATGAGCAGTTCTTC.

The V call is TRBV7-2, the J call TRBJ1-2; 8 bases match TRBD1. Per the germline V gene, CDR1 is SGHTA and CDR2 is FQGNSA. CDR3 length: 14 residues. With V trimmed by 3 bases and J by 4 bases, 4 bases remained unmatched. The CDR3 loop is CASSFRDRTYGYTF. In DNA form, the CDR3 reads TGTGCCAGCAGCTTCCGGGACAGGACCTATGGCTACACCTTC.

The DNA for the CDR3 is TGTGCCAGCTCACAGGACAAGGCACCCTACGAGCAGTACTTC. This gives the protein CASSQDKAPYEQYF. The rearrangement uses TRBV18 and TRBJ2-7; D might be TRBD1 (5 bases). The V end was cut by 4 bases, the J end by 2 bases, with 12 bases between. Germline assignment: CDR1 KGHSH and CDR2 LQKENI. This CDR3 is 14 amino acids long.

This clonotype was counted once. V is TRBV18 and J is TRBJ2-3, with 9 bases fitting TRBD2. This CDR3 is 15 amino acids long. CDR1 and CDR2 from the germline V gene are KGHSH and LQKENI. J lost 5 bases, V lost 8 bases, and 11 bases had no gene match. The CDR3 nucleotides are TGTGCCAGCCGACGGAGCGGGGGGACGGGAGATACGCAGTATTTT. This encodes CASRRSGGTGDTQYF.

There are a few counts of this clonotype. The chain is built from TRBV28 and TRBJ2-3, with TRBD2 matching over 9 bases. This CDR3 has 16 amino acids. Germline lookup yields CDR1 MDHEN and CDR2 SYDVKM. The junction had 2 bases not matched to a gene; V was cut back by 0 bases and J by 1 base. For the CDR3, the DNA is TGTGCCAGCAGTTTATGGGTAGCGGGGGGCACAGATACGCAGTATTTT. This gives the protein CASSLWVAGGTDTQYF.

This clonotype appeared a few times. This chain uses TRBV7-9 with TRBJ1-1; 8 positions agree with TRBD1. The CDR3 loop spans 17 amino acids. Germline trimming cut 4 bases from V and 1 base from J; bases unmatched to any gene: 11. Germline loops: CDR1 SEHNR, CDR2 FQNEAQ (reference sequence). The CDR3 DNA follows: TGTGCCAGCAGCTATCGACAGGGGATCAGTTCGAACACTGAAGCTTTCTTT. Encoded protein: CASSYRQGISSNTEAFF.